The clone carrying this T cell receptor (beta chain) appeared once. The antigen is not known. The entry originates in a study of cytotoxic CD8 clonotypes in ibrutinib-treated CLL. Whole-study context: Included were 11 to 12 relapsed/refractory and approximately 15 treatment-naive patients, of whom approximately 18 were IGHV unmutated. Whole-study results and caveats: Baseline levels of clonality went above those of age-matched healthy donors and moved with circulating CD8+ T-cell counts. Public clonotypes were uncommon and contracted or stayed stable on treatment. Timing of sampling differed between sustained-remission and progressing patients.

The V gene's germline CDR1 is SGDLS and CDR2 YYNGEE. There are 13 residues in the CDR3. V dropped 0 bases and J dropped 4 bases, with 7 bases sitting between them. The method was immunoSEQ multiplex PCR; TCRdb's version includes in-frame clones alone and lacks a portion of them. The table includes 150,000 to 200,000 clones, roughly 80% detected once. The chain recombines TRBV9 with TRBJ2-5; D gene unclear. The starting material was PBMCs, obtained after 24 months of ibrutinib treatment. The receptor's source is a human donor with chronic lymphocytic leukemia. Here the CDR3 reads CASSVDLGETQYF. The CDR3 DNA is TGTGCCAGCAGCGTAGATTTGGGAGAGACCCAGTACTTC.